This is a list of T cell receptor beta chains from one sample in a study of human T cells and chemical hapten exposure. In TCRdb, the RACE reads were re-called with MiXCR into one record per CDR3 protein. The top ten clones hold approximately 2% of a sample with roughly 96,000 distinct CDR3 sequences, 7% to 10% of them seen once. Sequenced here: whole blood, sampled in connection with sensitization to the hapten diphenylcyclopropenone (DPC). These receptors were taken from a woman between 40 and 55 years old with alopecia areata. Some clones in this sample may be carry-over from other donors' samples. CDR3s include the opening cysteine and the closing phenylalanine or tryptophan. D genes are given only for firm matches. A row's size may be missing; if present it is once, few, many or a size class.

CASSSEGFSNQPQHF	TGTGCCAGCAGCTCGGAAGGGTTTAGCAATCAGCCCCAGCATTTT	TRBV7-8	TRBJ1-5	few	NA
CASSAGTSRSTDTQYF	TGTGCCAGCAGCGCCGGGACTAGCCGAAGCACAGATACGCAGTATTTT	TRBV9	TRBJ2-3	few	TRBD2
CASRQGWGGYTF	TGTGCCAGCAGACAGGGATGGGGTGGCTACACCTTC	TRBV25-1	TRBJ1-2	many	NA
CASSYGRGPYEQYF	TGTGCCAGCAGTTACGGCAGGGGTCCCTACGAGCAGTACTTC	TRBV6-5	TRBJ2-7	many	NA
CAISDGYQETQYF	TGTGCCATCAGTGACGGATACCAAGAGACCCAGTACTTC	TRBV10-3	TRBJ2-5	few	NA
CASSQDSANTGELFF	TGTGCCAGCAGTCAGGACAGCGCGAACACCGGGGAGCTGTTTTTT	TRBV6-4	TRBJ2-2	many	NA
CASSLWGRMETQYF	TGTGCCAGCAGTTTATGGGGGAGGATGGAGACCCAGTACTTC	TRBV27	TRBJ2-5	once	NA
CASSPSGSETQYF	TGTGCCAGCAGTCCAAGCGGGAGCGAGACCCAGTACTTC	TRBV6-2/TRBV6-3	TRBJ2-5	few	TRBD2
CASSQEFGALKTQYF	TGTGCCAGCAGCCAAGAGTTTGGGGCTCTGAAGACCCAGTACTTC	TRBV14	TRBJ2-5	few	NA
CASSQDRTAPETQYF	TGTGCCAGCAGCCAAGATCGGACCGCCCCAGAGACCCAGTACTTC	TRBV4-2	TRBJ2-5	NA	NA
CSASPSYEQYF	TGCAGTGCTAGCCCCTCCTACGAGCAGTACTTC	TRBV20-1	TRBJ2-7	NA	NA
CASSRMGLDTTNEKLFF	TGCGCCAGCAGCAGGATGGGCCTGGACACAACTAATGAAAAACTGTTTTTT	TRBV5-1	TRBJ1-4	few	NA
CASTLAGYYGYTF	TGTGCCAGCACCCTCGCAGGGTACTATGGCTACACCTTC	TRBV6-2/TRBV6-3	TRBJ1-2	many	NA
CASSPRTGSYEQYF	TGTGCCAGCAGCCCCCGGACAGGGAGTTACGAGCAGTACTTC	TRBV27	TRBJ2-7	medium-sized	TRBD1
CASSPEGSYSYNSPLHF	TGTGCCAGCAGCCCGGAAGGGAGCTACTCCTATAATTCACCCCTCCACTTT	TRBV3-1	TRBJ1-6	NA	NA
CASRPDPIPTKQYF	TGTGCCAGCAGACCGGACCCCATCCCAACGAAGCAGTACTTC	TRBV5-5	TRBJ2-7	many	NA
CASSRRRLLGARVYGYTF	TGTGCCAGCAGTCGCCGCAGGTTGTTGGGGGCGCGTGTCTATGGCTACACCTTC	TRBV12-3/TRBV12-4	TRBJ1-2	many	NA
CASSLAGTLGNIQYF	TGTGCCAGCAGCTTAGCCGGGACCCTGGGAAACATTCAGTACTTC	TRBV11-2	TRBJ2-4	many	NA
CASSLTGTGRSYEQYF	TGTGCCAGCAGTTTAACAGGGACAGGTCGCTCCTACGAGCAGTACTTC	TRBV28	TRBJ2-7	many	TRBD1
CASSPQTDTQYF	TGTGCCAGCAGCCCACAAACAGATACGCAGTATTTT	TRBV5-5	TRBJ2-3	many	NA
CASSYIQGGGNQPQHF	TGTGCCAGCAGTTATATACAGGGCGGTGGCAATCAGCCCCAGCATTTT	TRBV6-2/TRBV6-3	TRBJ1-5	NA	NA
CASSPWTSGYNEQFF	TGCGCCAGCAGTCCCTGGACTAGCGGTTACAATGAGCAGTTCTTC	TRBV4-3	TRBJ2-1	NA	TRBD2
CASTERGRPPNEQFF	TGTGCCAGCACCGAGAGGGGGAGACCCCCCAATGAGCAGTTCTTC	TRBV2	TRBJ2-1	many	NA
CASRGTSGANVLTF	TGTGCCAGCAGGGGGACATCTGGGGCCAACGTCCTGACTTTC	TRBV28	TRBJ2-6	many	NA
CASVRSLSNTEAFF	TGTGCCAGCGTCAGGTCCCTATCGAACACTGAAGCTTTCTTT	TRBV28	TRBJ1-1	many	NA